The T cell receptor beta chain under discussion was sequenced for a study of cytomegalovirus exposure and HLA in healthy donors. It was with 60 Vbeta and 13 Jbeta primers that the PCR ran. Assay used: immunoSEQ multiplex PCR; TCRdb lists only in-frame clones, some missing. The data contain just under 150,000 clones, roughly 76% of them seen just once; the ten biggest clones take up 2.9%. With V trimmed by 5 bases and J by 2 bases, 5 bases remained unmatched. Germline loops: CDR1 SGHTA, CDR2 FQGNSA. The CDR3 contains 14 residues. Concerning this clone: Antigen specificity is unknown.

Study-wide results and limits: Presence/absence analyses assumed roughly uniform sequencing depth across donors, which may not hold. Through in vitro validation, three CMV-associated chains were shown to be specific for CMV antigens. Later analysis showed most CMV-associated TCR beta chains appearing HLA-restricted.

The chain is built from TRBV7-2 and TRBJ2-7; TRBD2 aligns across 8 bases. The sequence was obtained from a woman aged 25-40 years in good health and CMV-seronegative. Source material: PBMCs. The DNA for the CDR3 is TGTGCCAGCAGCCCGACTAGCGTCCCCTACGAGCAGTACTTC. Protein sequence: CASSPTSVPYEQYF.